This passage covers 16 T cell receptor beta chains from one sample sequenced in a study of cytomegalovirus exposure and HLA in healthy donors. The study ran its PCR with 60 Vbeta and 13 Jbeta primers. Assay used: immunoSEQ multiplex PCR; TCRdb lists only in-frame clones, some missing. The sample lists 150,000 to 180,000 clones, 70% to 90% seen once, with 5.6% in the top ten. Source material: PBMCs. Receptors were obtained from a woman aged 40-49 years in good health and CMV-seropositive.

The chain employs TRBV28 and TRBJ2-7, with 10 bases matching TRBD2. Germline values: CDR1 MDHEN, CDR2 SYDVKM. Losses at the gene ends were 6 bases for V and 0 bases for J; bases not matched to a gene: 2. This CDR3 spans 14 amino acids. The CDR3, as DNA: TGTGCCAGCAGATCTAGCGGGAGCTCCTACGAGCAGTACTTC. Residues: CASRSSGSSYEQYF. The complete variable domain, with remaining parts taken from reference TRBV28 and TRBJ2-7, reads DVKVTQSSRYLVKRTGEKVFLECVQDMDHENMFWYRQDPGLGLRLIYFSYDVKMKEKGDIPEGYSVSREKKERFSLILESASTNQTSMYLCASRSSGSSYEQYFGPGTRLTVT.

The chain is built from TRBV9 and TRBJ2-2; maybe TRBD1 (5 bases). V lost 4 bases to trimming and J lost 5 bases, with 12 bases between them. This CDR3 is built from 14 residues. Per germline, CDR1 SGDLS and CDR2 YYNGEE. The CDR3 nucleotides are TGTGCCAGCAGCCAGACAGTTTATACCGGGGAGCTGTTTTTT. Its translation is CASSQTVYTGELFF.

This clone was counted a few times. The chain employs TRBV18 and TRBJ1-2; 7 nucleotides match TRBD1. V lost 4 bases, J lost 2 bases, and 13 bases stayed unmatched. This CDR3 has 17 residues. Germline loops: CDR1 KGHSH, CDR2 LQKENI. In nucleotides, the CDR3 is TGTGCCAGCTCACTAACACCTAGCGGGACAGAGAACTATGGCTACACCTTC. It codes for CASSLTPSGTENYGYTF.

The genes are TRBV5-6 and TRBJ2-1; 7 bases line up with TRBD2. CDR1 is SGHDT, CDR2 YYEEEE, per germline. The CDR3 runs to 19 residues. Trimming took 4 bases from V and 6 from J; bases not matched to a gene: 22. The CDR3 DNA reads as TGTGCCAGCAGCAACCCGGGGAAGGGGTACCGGGAGCGGGGCAATGAGCAGTTCTTC. Protein product: CASSNPGKGYRERGNEQFF.

The J gene is TRBJ2-2, the V gene TRBV6-6; D not certain. The V end was cut by 2 bases, the J end by 5 bases, with 6 bases between. The CDR3 has 13 residues. From germline, CDR1 is MNHNY and CDR2 SVGAGI (reference sequence). DNA of the CDR3: TGTGCCAGCAGTTACGCGCGGACCGGGGAGCTGTTTTTT. It encodes CASSYARTGELFF.

The V and J genes are TRBV10-3 and TRBJ2-7; maybe TRBD1 (6 bases). V gave up 2 bases and J gave up 5 bases, with 10 bases separating them. This CDR3 region has 13 residues. Germline CDR1 and CDR2: ENHRY and SYGVKD. CDR3 region: CAISEVRGHEQYF. As DNA, the CDR3 is TGTGCCATCAGTGAGGTCAGGGGCCACGAGCAGTACTTC.

The V and J genes are TRBV6-1 and TRBJ2-1, with 7 bases aligning to TRBD2. Germline-derived CDR1 and CDR2 are MNHNS and SASEGT. The CDR3 sequence is 14 residues long. V trimming: 7 bases; J trimming: 7 bases; junction bases outside the gene matches: 10. The CDR3 loop is CASKTGGRGNEQFF. Here the CDR3 DNA reads TGTGCCAGCAAGACGGGAGGACGGGGGAATGAGCAGTTCTTC.

The chain carries TRBV2 and TRBJ1-1; 7 bases are shared with TRBD1. Germline assignment: CDR1 SNHLY and CDR2 FYNNEI. V gave up 4 bases and J gave up 11 bases; unmatched junction bases: 10. There are 13 residues in the CDR3. CDR3 sequence reads: CASSGRGPWGAFF. In DNA form, the CDR3 reads TGTGCCAGCAGTGGGAGGGGGCCTTGGGGGGCTTTCTTT.

The chain uses TRBV30 and TRBJ2-6, with D hard to call. Germline values: CDR1 GTSNPN, CDR2 SVGIG (reference sequence). CDR3 length: 13 amino acids. The germline V and J ends were trimmed by 3 bases and 1 base, with 4 bases remaining between them. Here the CDR3 reads CAWRASGANVLTF. CDR3 DNA: TGTGCCTGGAGGGCATCTGGGGCCAACGTCCTGACTTTC.

The V and J genes are TRBV7-8 and TRBJ1-1; the D gene is possibly TRBD1 (5 bases). CDR1 and CDR2 from the germline V gene are SGHVS and FQNEAQ. The CDR3 runs to 14 residues. The ends were cut back, 0 bases at V and 5 bases at J, with 10 bases in the middle. The chain's CDR3 is CASSLAGGGTEAFF. For the CDR3, the DNA is TGTGCCAGCAGCTTAGCCGGGGGGGGAACTGAAGCTTTCTTT.

The chain links TRBV29-1 to TRBJ1-1; the D is unclear. Trimming stripped 4 bases from V and 6 bases from J, with 9 bases between. The CDR3 spans 11 residues. Germline loops: CDR1 SQVTM, CDR2 ANQGSEA. The CDR3 loop is CSVAYRAEAFF. In DNA, the CDR3 is TGCAGCGTTGCCTACAGAGCTGAAGCTTTCTTT. Full variable domain (remainder filled in from reference TRBV29-1 and TRBJ1-1): SAVISQKPSRDICQRGTSLTIQCQVDSQVTMMFWYRQQPGQSLTLIATANQGSEATYESGFVIDKFPISRPNLTFSTLTVSNMSPEDSSIYLCSVAYRAEAFFGQGTRLTVV.

The chain couples TRBV5-1 to TRBJ2-5; D is unresolved. CDR3 size: 14 residues. Germline V CDR1 and CDR2: SGHRS, YFSETQ. Trimming removed 0 bases at V and 2 bases at J, with 8 bases between. CDR3 DNA sequence: TGCGCCAGCAGCTTGGGACAATATCAAGAGACCCAGTACTTC. Translation: CASSLGQYQETQYF.

This sequence joins TRBV30 and TRBJ2-5, with TRBD2 identical over 8 bases. The length of the CDR3 is 16 residues. V gave up 2 bases and J gave up 5 bases; unmatched junction bases: 13. Per the germline V gene, CDR1 is GTSNPN and CDR2 is SVGIG (reference sequence). The CDR3: CAWSKSGRSGAETQYF. CDR3 in DNA: TGTGCCTGGAGTAAGAGCGGGAGATCAGGGGCCGAGACCCAGTACTTC.

V usage is TRBV5-1 and J usage is TRBJ2-1; 7 bases align to TRBD2. V shed 1 base, J shed 4 bases, and the junction held 5 bases outside the gene matches. The CDR3 totals 15 residues. The germline V gene has CDR1 SGHRS and CDR2 YFSETQ. CDR3 DNA: TGCGCCAGCAGCTTGAGCGGGGATATATACAATGAGCAGTTCTTC. Protein: CASSLSGDIYNEQFF.

The CDR3 is CASSDRRVANYGYTF. The DNA for the CDR3 is TGTGCCAGCAGTGACAGGCGAGTAGCTAACTATGGCTACACCTTC. This rearrangement joins TRBV2 to TRBJ1-2, with D uncertain. Deletions cut 3 bases from V and 0 bases from J, with 11 bases between. CDR1 and CDR2 from the germline V gene are SNHLY and FYNNEI. The CDR3 runs to 15 residues.

With regard to this clone: At one of its ends the junction is not consistent with the germline gene, which may arise from a read error. V gene TRBV5-1 combines with J gene TRBJ2-7, with D tentatively TRBD2 (5 bases). Germline V gives CDR1 SGHRS, CDR2 YFSETQ. This CDR3 contains 14 residues. The CDR3 region is CASKAGSDPYEQYF. In nucleotides, the CDR3 is TGCGCCAGCAAGGCGGGTTCCGACCCCTACGAACAGTACTTC.